This is a list of T cell receptor beta chains from one sample in a study of cytomegalovirus exposure and HLA in healthy donors. Only in-frame clones appear in the TCRdb table, and some are missing; sequencing was by immunoSEQ multiplex PCR. Of under 80,000 clones detected, roughly 77% appear once; the ten largest clones hold under 6%. Sequencing used PBMCs. Receptor source: a woman in her twenties or thirties in good health and CMV-seronegative. The CDR3 runs from the conserved cysteine through the conserved F or W. A D gene is named only where the DNA matches it firmly. Part of the rows lack a size; the others show once, few, many or a class for expanded clones.

D gene	V gene	clone size	J gene	CDR3 protein	CDR3 DNA
TRBD2	TRBV18	-	TRBJ2-3	CASSPSGRADTQYF	TGTGCCAGCTCGCCGAGCGGGAGAGCAGATACGCAGTATTTT
-	TRBV5-1	-	TRBJ1-1	CASSWGGGTEAFF	TGCGCCAGCAGCTGGGGGGGTGGGACTGAAGCTTTCTTT
TRBD2	TRBV19	-	TRBJ2-2	CASSVQAGVRVTGELFF	TGTGCCAGTTCGGTACAGGCGGGGGTGAGGGTCACCGGGGAGCTGTTTTTT
-	TRBV7-8	few	TRBJ1-6	CASQQSYNSPLHF	TGTGCCAGCCAACAGAGCTATAATTCACCCCTCCACTTT
TRBD2	TRBV6-6	few	TRBJ2-3	CASGLAGPTDTQYF	TGTGCCAGCGGACTAGCGGGACCAACAGATACGCAGTATTTT
-	TRBV5-1	-	TRBJ2-2	CASSLAPGWQVAGELFF	TGCGCCAGCAGCTTGGCCCCAGGGTGGCAAGTGGCCGGGGAGCTGTTTTTT
-	TRBV5-1	-	TRBJ1-1	CASSFREGNTEAFF	TGCGCCAGCAGCTTCAGGGAGGGGAACACTGAAGCTTTCTTT
TRBD1	TRBV7-9	-	TRBJ2-7	CSSTPTGDEQYF	TGTTCCAGCACCCCGACAGGGGACGAGCAGTACTTC
-	TRBV27	-	TRBJ1-1	CASSPRNYGSTEAFF	TGTGCCAGCAGTCCCAGAAACTATGGGAGCACTGAAGCTTTCTTT
-	TRBV5-1	-	TRBJ1-1	CASSLVGTPEAFF	TGCGCCAGCAGCTTGGTAGGGACACCCGAAGCTTTCTTT
TRBD1	TRBV9	few	TRBJ1-2	CASDRANYGYTF	TGTGCCAGCGACAGGGCTAACTATGGCTACACCTTC
-	TRBV6-6	-	TRBJ1-4	CASSFNRINEKLFF	TGTGCCAGCAGTTTTAACAGAATTAATGAAAAACTGTTTTTT
-	TRBV10-1	-	TRBJ2-7	CASSSLANEQYF	TGCGCCAGCAGTTCCCTAGCGAACGAGCAGTACTTC
-	TRBV2	-	TRBJ1-1	CASFYQGWAFF	TGTGCCAGCTTCTACCAGGGGTGGGCTTTCTTT
TRBD1	TRBV6-5	-	TRBJ2-7	CASRSPGTGTGEQYF	TGTGCCAGCAGAAGCCCCGGGACAGGGACTGGCGAGCAGTACTTC
-	TRBV5-6	-	TRBJ1-4	CASSQSSGMDEKLFF	TGTGCCAGCAGCCAGTCATCAGGGATGGATGAAAAACTGTTTTTT
TRBD2	TRBV5-1	-	TRBJ2-2	CASSLTSGRALNTGELFF	TGCGCCAGCAGCTTGACTAGCGGGAGGGCCCTGAACACCGGGGAGCTGTTTTTT
TRBD2	TRBV5-6	-	TRBJ2-3	CASSGVAGGPMLTQYF	TGTGCCAGCAGCGGAGTAGCGGGAGGCCCCATGCTTACGCAGTATTTT
TRBD2	TRBV7-2	-	TRBJ2-3	CASSLWTSGRTSTDTQYF	TGTGCCAGCAGCCTCTGGACTAGCGGGAGGACCAGCACAGATACGCAGTATTTT
-	TRBV5-1	-	TRBJ1-5	CASSEGHNSNQPQHF	TGCGCCAGCAGCGAAGGACACAATAGCAATCAGCCCCAGCATTTT
-	TRBV5-1	-	TRBJ2-7	CASSLDGVLDSYEQYF	TGCGCCAGCAGCTTGGACGGGGTACTAGACTCCTACGAGCAGTACTTC
-	TRBV5-1	once	TRBJ2-2	CASSFSGINTGELFF	TGCGCCAGCAGCTTTTCCGGTATAAACACCGGGGAGCTGTTTTTT
-	TRBV29-1	-	TRBJ1-1	CSVVWGGTEAFF	TGCAGCGTTGTGTGGGGAGGCACTGAAGCTTTCTTT
TRBD1	TRBV6-6	few	TRBJ1-5	CASIPGTVNQPQHF	TGTGCCAGCATTCCTGGGACAGTTAATCAGCCCCAGCATTTT
-	TRBV21-1	-	TRBJ2-2	CASSKAGTSGRRGTGELFF	TGTGCCAGCAGCAAAGCAGGCACTAGCGGGAGGAGGGGCACCGGGGAGCTGTTTTTT
-	TRBV28	-	TRBJ1-2	CASSFPVDEYGYTF	TGTGCCAGCAGTTTCCCCGTAGATGAGTATGGCTACACCTTC
TRBD2	TRBV6-6	-	TRBJ2-5	CASEGLAGGRGETQYF	TGTGCCAGCGAGGGACTAGCGGGAGGACGCGGTGAGACCCAGTACTTC
TRBD1	TRBV27	-	TRBJ1-1	CASSHDRANTEAFF	TGTGCCAGCAGTCACGACAGGGCGAACACTGAAGCTTTCTTT
-	TRBV28	few	TRBJ1-5	CASTYGSQPQHF	TGTGCCAGCACGTACGGGTCTCAGCCCCAGCATTTT
-	TRBV4-3	-	TRBJ2-1	CASSRGPGDFSYNEQFF	TGCGCCAGCAGCCGAGGGCCCGGGGACTTCTCCTACAATGAGCAGTTCTTC
-	TRBV9	-	TRBJ1-2	CASSEGQGPIYGYTF	TGTGCCAGCAGCGAAGGGCAGGGCCCAATATATGGCTACACCTTC
-	TRBV5-5	once	TRBJ1-1	CASSPQSVNTEAFF	TGTGCCAGCAGCCCGCAAAGCGTGAACACTGAAGCTTTCTTT
-	TRBV7-6	-	TRBJ1-1	CASSLAQMNTEAFF	TGTGCCAGCAGCTTAGCACAGATGAACACTGAAGCTTTCTTT
-	TRBV21-1	-	TRBJ1-5	CASSKALDTNLNGNQPQHF	TGTGCCAGCAGCAAAGCGTTAGACACAAACCTAAATGGCAATCAGCCCCAGCATTTT
-	TRBV18	once	TRBJ1-4	CASSPSTQLTNEKLFF	TGTGCCAGCTCACCCTCAACACAGTTAACTAATGAAAAACTGTTTTTT
-	TRBV10-3	once	TRBJ2-3	CAISTGTSTDTQYF	TGTGCCATCAGTACCGGGACTAGCACAGATACGCAGTATTTT
TRBD2	TRBV7-9	-	TRBJ2-3	CASSWTSGRGEVTQYF	TGTGCCAGCAGCTGGACTAGCGGGAGGGGAGAGGTTACGCAGTATTTT
-	TRBV6-6	-	TRBJ2-7	CASSHREYEQYF	TGTGCCAGCAGTCACAGGGAATACGAGCAGTACTTC
TRBD2	TRBV9	-	TRBJ2-2	CASSAKSNEGLVSHTGELFF	TGTGCCAGCAGCGCAAAAAGCAACGAGGGACTAGTGTCCCACACCGGGGAGCTGTTTTTT
-	TRBV7-9	-	TRBJ2-7	CSSSQTDIPHEQYF	TGTTCCAGCAGCCAGACGGACATCCCCCACGAGCAGTACTTC
-	TRBV5-1	-	TRBJ2-7	CASSLALLGEGEQYF	TGCGCCAGCAGCTTGGCCCTTCTGGGAGAGGGCGAGCAGTACTTC
TRBD1	TRBV2	-	TRBJ1-1	CASKGQLYKNTEAFF	TGTGCCAGCAAGGGACAGCTTTATAAAAACACTGAAGCTTTCTTT
TRBD2	TRBV13	few	TRBJ2-1	CASSLGPSPSSGPNNEQFF	TGTGCCAGCAGCTTAGGCCCCTCACCTTCTAGCGGGCCCAACAATGAGCAGTTCTTC
-	TRBV19	-	TRBJ1-5	CASRRQTNQPQHF	TGTGCCAGTAGAAGACAGACCAATCAGCCCCAGCATTTT
TRBD1	TRBV5-1	once	TRBJ2-1	CASSLWDRAYNEQFF	TGCGCCAGCAGCCTGTGGGACAGGGCCTACAATGAGCAGTTCTTC
-	TRBV5-4	-	TRBJ1-1	CASSFSTGNTEAFF	TGTGCCAGCAGCTTTAGTACGGGGAACACTGAAGCTTTCTTT
TRBD1	TRBV5-5	few	TRBJ2-6	CASSRDRSLSGANVLTF	TGTGCCAGCAGCCGGGACAGGAGTCTCTCTGGGGCCAACGTCCTGACTTTC
-	TRBV6-5	-	TRBJ1-5	CASSPGGNQPQHF	TGTGCCAGCAGCCCCGGGGGCAATCAGCCCCAGCATTTT
-	TRBV30	once	TRBJ1-3	CAWTLGGARGYGNTIYF	TGTGCCTGGACCCTCGGGGGGGCGCGGGGGTATGGAAACACCATATATTTT
-	TRBV7-7	once	TRBJ2-2	CASSLDLALGTGELVF	TGTGCTAGCAGCTTAGATCTAGCACTGGGCACCGGGGAGCTGGTTTTT
-	TRBV30	few	TRBJ1-1	CAWSLDLVAFF	TGTGCCTGGAGTCTTGACTTGGTAGCTTTCTTT
-	TRBV9	-	TRBJ1-1	CASSVHGGGNTEAFF	TGTGCCAGCAGCGTACATGGCGGCGGGAACACTGAAGCTTTCTTT
TRBD2	TRBV11-1	few	TRBJ2-1	CASSLAGGSGAGVFGEQFF	TGTGCCAGCAGCTTAGCGGGGGGTTCGGGAGCGGGAGTTTTCGGTGAGCAGTTCTTC
TRBD2	TRBV14	few	TRBJ2-7	CASSQDYASGHYEQYF	TGTGCCAGCAGCCAAGATTATGCTAGCGGGCACTACGAGCAGTACTTC
-	TRBV7-2	once	TRBJ2-3	CASSLVFSDTQYF	TGTGCCAGCAGCTTAGTTTTCTCAGATACGCAGTATTTT